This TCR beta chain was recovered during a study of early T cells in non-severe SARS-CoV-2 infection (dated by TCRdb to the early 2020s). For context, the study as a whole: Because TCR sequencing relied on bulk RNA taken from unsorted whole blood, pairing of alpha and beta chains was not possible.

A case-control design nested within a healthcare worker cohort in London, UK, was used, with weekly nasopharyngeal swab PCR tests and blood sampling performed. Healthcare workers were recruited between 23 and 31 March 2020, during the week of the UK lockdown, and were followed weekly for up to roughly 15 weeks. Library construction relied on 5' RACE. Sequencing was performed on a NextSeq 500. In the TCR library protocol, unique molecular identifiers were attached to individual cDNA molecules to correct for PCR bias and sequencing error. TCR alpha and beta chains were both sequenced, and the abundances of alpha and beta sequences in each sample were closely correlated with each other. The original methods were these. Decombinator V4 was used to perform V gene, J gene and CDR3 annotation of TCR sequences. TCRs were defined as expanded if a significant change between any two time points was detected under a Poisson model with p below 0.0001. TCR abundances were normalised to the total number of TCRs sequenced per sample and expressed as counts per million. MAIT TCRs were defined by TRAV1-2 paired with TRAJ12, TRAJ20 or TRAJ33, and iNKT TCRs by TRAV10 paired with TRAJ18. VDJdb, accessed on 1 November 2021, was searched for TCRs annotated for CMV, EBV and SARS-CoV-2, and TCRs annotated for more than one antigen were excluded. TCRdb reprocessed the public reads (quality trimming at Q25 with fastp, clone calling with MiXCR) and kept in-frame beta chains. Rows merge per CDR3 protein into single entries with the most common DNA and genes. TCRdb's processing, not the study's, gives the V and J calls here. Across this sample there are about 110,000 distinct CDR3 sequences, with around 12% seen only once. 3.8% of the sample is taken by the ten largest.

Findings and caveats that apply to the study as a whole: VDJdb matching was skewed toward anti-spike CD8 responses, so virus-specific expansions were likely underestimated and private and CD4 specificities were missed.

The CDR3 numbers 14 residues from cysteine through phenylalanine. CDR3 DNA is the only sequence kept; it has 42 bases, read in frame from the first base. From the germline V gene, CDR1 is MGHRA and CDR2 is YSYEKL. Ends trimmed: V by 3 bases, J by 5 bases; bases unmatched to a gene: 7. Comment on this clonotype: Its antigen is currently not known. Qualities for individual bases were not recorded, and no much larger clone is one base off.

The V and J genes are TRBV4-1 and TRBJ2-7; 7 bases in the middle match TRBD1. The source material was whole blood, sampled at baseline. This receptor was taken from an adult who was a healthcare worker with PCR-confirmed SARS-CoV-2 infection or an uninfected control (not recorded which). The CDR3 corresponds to CASSQLGTVDEQYF. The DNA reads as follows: TGCGCCAGCAGCCAGTTAGGGACAGTCGACGAGCAGTACTTC.